Given below is one T cell receptor beta chain in context. TCRdb keeps only in-frame clones here, not all; method: immunoSEQ multiplex PCR. The sample contains about 98,000 clones, 90% to 95% of which appear only once. The junction had 7 bases not matched to a gene; V was cut back by 5 bases and J by 4 bases. The CDR3 consists of 14 residues. Germline values: CDR1 MDHEN, CDR2 SYDVKM. This specimen belongs to a study of control samples from healthy donors and cancer patients. Material: blood. The TCR was taken from a woman aged 18 to 35 in good health. The chain is built from TRBV28 and TRBJ2-7, with 8 bases matching TRBD1. The chain's CDR3 is CASSGRQGTYEQYF. In DNA, the CDR3 is TGTGCCAGCAGTGGAAGACAGGGGACTTACGAGCAGTACTTC.